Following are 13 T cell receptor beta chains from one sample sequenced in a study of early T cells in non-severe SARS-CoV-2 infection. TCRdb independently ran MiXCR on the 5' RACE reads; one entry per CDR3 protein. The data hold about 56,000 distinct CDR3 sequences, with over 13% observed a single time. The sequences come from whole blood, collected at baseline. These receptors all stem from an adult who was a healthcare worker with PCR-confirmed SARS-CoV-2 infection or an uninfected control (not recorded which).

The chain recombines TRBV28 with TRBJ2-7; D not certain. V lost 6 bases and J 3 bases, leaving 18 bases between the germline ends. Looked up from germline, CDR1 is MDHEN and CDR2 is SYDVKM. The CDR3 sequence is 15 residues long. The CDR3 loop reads CASSLQDGRNYEQYF. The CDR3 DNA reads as TGTGCCAGCAGCCTTCAGGACGGGCGCAACTACGAGCAGTACTTC.

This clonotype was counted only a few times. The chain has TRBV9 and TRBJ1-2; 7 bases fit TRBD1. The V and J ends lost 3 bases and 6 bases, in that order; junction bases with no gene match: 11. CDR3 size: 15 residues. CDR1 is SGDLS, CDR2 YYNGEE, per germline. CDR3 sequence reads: CASSETNEGANGYTF. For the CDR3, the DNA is TGTGCCAGCAGCGAGACCAACGAGGGGGCAAATGGCTACACCTTC.

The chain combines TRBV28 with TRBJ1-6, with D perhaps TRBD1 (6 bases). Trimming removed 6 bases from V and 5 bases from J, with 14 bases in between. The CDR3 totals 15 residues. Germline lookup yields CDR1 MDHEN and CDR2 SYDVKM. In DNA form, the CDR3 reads TGTGCCAGCAGAAACCGGGACAACAATAATTCACCCCTCCACTTT. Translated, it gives CASRNRDNNNSPLHF.

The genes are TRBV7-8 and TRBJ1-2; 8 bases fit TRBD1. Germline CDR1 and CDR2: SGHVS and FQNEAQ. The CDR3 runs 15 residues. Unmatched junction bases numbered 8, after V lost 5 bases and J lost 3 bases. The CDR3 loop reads CASSPSTGVDYGYTF. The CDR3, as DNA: TGTGCCAGCAGCCCATCGACAGGGGTTGACTATGGCTACACCTTC. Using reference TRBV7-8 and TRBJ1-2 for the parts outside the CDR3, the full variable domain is GAGVSQSPRYKVAKRGQDVALRCDPISGHVSLFWYQQALGQGPEFLTYFQNEAQLDKSGLPSDRFFAERPEGSVSTLKIQRTQQEDSAVYLCASSPSTGVDYGYTFGSGTRLTVV.

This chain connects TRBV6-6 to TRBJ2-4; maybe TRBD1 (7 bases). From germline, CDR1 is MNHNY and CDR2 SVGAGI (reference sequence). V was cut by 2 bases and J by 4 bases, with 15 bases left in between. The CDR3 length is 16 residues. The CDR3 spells CASSYGTALAKNIQYF. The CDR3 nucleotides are TGTGCCAGCAGTTACGGGACAGCACTAGCAAAAAACATTCAGTACTTC.

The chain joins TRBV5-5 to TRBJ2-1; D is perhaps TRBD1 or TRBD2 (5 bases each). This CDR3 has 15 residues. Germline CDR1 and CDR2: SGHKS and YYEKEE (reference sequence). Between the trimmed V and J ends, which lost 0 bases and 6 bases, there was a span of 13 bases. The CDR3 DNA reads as TGTGCCAGCAGCTTGGTGCCGGGGCCCCTCAATGAGCAGTTCTTC. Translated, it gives CASSLVPGPLNEQFF.

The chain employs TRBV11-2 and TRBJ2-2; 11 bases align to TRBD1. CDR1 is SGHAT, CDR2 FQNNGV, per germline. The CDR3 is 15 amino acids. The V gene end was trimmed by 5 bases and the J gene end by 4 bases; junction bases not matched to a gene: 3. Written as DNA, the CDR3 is TGTGCCAGCAGCGGGACAGGGGGACTCACCGGGGAGCTGTTTTTT. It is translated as CASSGTGGLTGELFF.

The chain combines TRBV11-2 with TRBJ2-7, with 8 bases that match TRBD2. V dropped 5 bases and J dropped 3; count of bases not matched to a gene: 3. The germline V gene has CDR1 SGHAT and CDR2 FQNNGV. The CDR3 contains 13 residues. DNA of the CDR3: TGTGCCAGCAGCCTGGGGACTAGCTACGAGCAGTACTTC. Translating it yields CASSLGTSYEQYF.

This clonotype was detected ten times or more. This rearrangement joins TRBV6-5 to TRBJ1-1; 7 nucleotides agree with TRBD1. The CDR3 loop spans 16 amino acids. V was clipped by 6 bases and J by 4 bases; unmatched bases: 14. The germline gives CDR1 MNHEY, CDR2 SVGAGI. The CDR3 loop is CASSPRQRRQGTEAFF. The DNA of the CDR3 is TGTGCCAGCAGCCCAAGACAGCGCCGACAGGGCACTGAAGCTTTCTTT.

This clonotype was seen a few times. This chain's CDR3 is CASSLQGRGNYGYTF. The CDR3, as DNA: TGTGCCAGCAGTTTACAGGGGCGCGGAAACTATGGCTACACCTTC. V and J are TRBV28 and TRBJ1-2, with D possibly being TRBD1 (6 bases). With 2 bases removed from V and 2 bases from J, the gap between germline ends came to 12 bases. The CDR3 consists of 15 residues. Germline V gives CDR1 MDHEN, CDR2 SYDVKM.

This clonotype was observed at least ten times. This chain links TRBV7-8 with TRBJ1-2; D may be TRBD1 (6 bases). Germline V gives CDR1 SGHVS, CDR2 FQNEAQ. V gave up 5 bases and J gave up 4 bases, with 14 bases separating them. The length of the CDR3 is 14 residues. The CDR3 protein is CASSPAGTTYGYTF. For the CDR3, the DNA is TGTGCCAGCAGCCCTGCCGGGACAACCTATGGCTACACCTTC.

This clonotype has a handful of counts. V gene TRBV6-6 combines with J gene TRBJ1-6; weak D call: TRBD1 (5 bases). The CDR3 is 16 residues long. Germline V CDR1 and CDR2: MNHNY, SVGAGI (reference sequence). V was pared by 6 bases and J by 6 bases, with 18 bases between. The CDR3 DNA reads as TGTGCCAGCAGCCCCATAGCCGGGACGGGTAATTCACCCCTCCACTTT. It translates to CASSPIAGTGNSPLHF.

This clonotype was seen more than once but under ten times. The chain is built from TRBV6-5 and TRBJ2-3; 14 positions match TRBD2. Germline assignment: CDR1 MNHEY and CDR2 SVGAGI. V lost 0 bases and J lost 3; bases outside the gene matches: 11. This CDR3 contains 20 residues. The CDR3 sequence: CASSYSYPTSGRVGTDTQYF. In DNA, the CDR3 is TGTGCCAGCAGTTACTCGTACCCGACTAGCGGGAGGGTCGGGACAGATACGCAGTATTTT.